Included here is one TCR beta chain sequence, with context. The antigen this receptor binds is unknown. No qualities accompany the bases; no much larger clone lies one base away. This sample was taken from a study of siplizumab effects on memory and regulatory T cells (dated by TCRdb to the late 2010s). Concerning the study at large: The study examined how the anti-CD2 antibody siplizumab affects alloreactive T-cell subsets in allogeneic mixed lymphocyte reactions built from human PBMCs.

The method was the immunoSEQ multiplex PCR assay. Each sample had about 10^5 TCR templates assayed by the deep sequencing platform. Genomic DNA extracted from sorted T cells was used for TCRbeta CDR3 sequencing. Per the original workflow: Clonal analysis of TCRbeta CDR3 data was done in the R programming language. Unstimulated samples were compared with post-reaction CFSE-low samples to define alloreactive CD4+ and CD8+ clones. Alloreactive CD4+ clones were assigned to regulatory or non-regulatory origin by matching sequences to sorted unstimulated Treg and non-Treg repertoires. Here the immuneACCESS table is served through TCRdb, limited to in-frame sequences with V and J called. Missing clones are a known gap in these copies; in checked studies unresolved V genes cover under half, and the rest lacks a known reason. Clone size and V and J calls were adopted from that table, with D and trimming inferred from the DNA. This sample lists 70,000 to 90,000 clones; around 89% were detected once. The ten top clones hold about 15% of the sample.

Overall study results and their limits: A naive or memory phenotype could not be assigned to roughly 80-95% of proliferating CD4+ or CD8+ clones. In reactions with siplizumab, an average of roughly 69% of mappable alloreactive CD4+ clones were Treg-derived, compared with roughly 26% in control reactions. The cumulative frequency of alloreactive sequences that could be traced back to unstimulated CD4+ memory T cells was significantly reduced by siplizumab. Unstimulated naive T cells appeared more diverse than memory T cells, and naive cells seemed to contribute substantially to the alloresponse. Whether proliferating Tregs from siplizumab cultures actually had suppressive function was not functionally confirmed. Because sequences below about 10^-5 frequency were poorly captured, only a minor fraction of alloreactive clones could be mapped to unstimulated subsets.

CDR1 and CDR2 are read off the germline V gene as MNHEY and SVGAGI. V drops 5 bases and J drops 4 bases, leaving 12 bases in between. From the cysteine up to the phenylalanine, the CDR3 has a length of 14 residues. Here the CDR3 DNA is all that survives: 42 bases in frame from base 1. Sorted unstimulated T cells, along with proliferating T cells recovered from mixed lymphocyte reactions, underwent TCRbeta CDR3 sequencing. Fresh whole blood from nine to ten HLA-typed healthy donors was used as the source from which PBMCs were isolated. The chain is encoded by TRBV6-5 joined to TRBJ1-3; the D gene is perhaps TRBD1, on 5 matching bases. This TCR was recovered from a human donor in good health. Material for sequencing was CD4+ T cells sorted from blood. The base sequence is TGTGCCAGCAGTCGTTCGGGGCTCGGAAACACCATATATTTT. It specifies CASSRSGLGNTIYF.